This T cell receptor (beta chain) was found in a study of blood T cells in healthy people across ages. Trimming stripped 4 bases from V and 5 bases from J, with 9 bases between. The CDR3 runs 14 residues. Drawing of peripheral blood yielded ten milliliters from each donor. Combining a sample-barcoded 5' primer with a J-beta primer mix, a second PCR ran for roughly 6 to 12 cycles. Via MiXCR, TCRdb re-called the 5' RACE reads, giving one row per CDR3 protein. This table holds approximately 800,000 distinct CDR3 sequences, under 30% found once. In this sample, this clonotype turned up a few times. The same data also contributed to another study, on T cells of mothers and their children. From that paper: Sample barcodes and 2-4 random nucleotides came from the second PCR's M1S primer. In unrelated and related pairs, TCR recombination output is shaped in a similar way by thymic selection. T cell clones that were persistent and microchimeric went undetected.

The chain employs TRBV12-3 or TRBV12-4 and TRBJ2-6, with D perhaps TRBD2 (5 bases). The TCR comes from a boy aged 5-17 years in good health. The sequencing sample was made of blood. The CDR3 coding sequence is TGTGCCAGCAGTTCGGGGTCCTGGGCCAACGTCCTGACTTTC. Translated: CASSSGSWANVLTF.